This is a list of T cell receptor beta chains from one sample in a study of regulatory T cells in long-lasting Graves disease. TCRdb called the multiplex PCR reads again in MiXCR, with one record for every CDR3 protein. The top ten clones hold around 7% of a sample with some 470,000 distinct CDR3 sequences, 20% to 25% of them seen once. The sequencing used peripheral blood mononuclear cells (PBMCs), collected when the disease was refractory, from a patient treated with antithyroid drugs. The source is a female donor with Graves disease. Both conserved end residues are part of each CDR3. Clone size is shown for a subset of rows, as once, few, many or a class of expanded clone.

>TRBV12-3/TRBV12-4|-
CASSLTGVIDEQFF
>TRBV6-5|few
CASSYRGAQETQYF
>TRBV5-1|-
CASSLHSGTGELFF
>TRBV15|many
CATSRDLAGGGTQYF
>TRBV28|few
CASSPKAHSNQPQHF
>TRBV7-8|-
CASSLTGARPQHF
>TRBV6-1|few
CASSVPPQETQYF
>TRBV7-2|many
CASSLRYRGWTEAFF
>TRBV18|-
CASSNDRVYGYTF
>TRBV27|many
CATKRDFNTEAFF
>TRBV12-3/TRBV12-4|many
CAAKGNTEAFF
>TRBV30|-
CAWSGERTSGRALPKNIQYF
>TRBV30|-
CAWSKGTHGYTF